Listed below are T cell receptor beta chains from one sample, sequenced in a study of fetal regulatory T cell absence and autoimmunity. TCRdb's copy holds only in-frame clones and misses some; the assay was immunoSEQ multiplex PCR. The table records about 95,000 clones, approximately 75% of them present only once. Specimen: pancreas tissue. The receptor set was obtained from a male donor with IPEX syndrome. Both conserved end residues are part of each CDR3. D genes are given only for firm matches. Not every row has a clone size; where given, it reads once, few, many or a size class.

D gene	clone size	V gene	J gene	CDR3 protein	CDR3 DNA
-	-	TRBV20-1	TRBJ1-5	CSARAPQHF	TGCAGTGCTAGGGCCCCCCAGCATTTT
-	-	TRBV11-2	TRBJ1-3	CATSRSNSGNTIYF	TGTGCCACCTCCAGGTCGAACTCTGGAAACACCATATATTTT
-	once	TRBV10-3	TRBJ2-2	CAISEAGTANTGELFF	TGTGCCATCAGTGAGGCCGGGACGGCGAACACCGGGGAGCTGTTTTTT
TRBD2	-	TRBV4-1	TRBJ2-5	CASSRGSGNQETQYF	TGCGCCAGCAGCCGGGGTAGCGGGAACCAAGAGACCCAGTACTTC
-	-	TRBV25-1	TRBJ2-4	CASSQGNIQYF	TGTGCCAGCAGTCAGGGAAACATTCAGTACTTC
-	-	TRBV6-5	TRBJ1-6	CASSYGEGNSPLHF	TGTGCCAGCAGTTACGGGGAAGGGAATTCACCCCTCCACTTT
-	-	TRBV7-6	TRBJ2-5	CASSRYQALQETQYF	TGTGCCAGCAGCCGTTATCAGGCTCTCCAAGAGACCCAGTACTTC
-	-	TRBV5-6	TRBJ1-1	CASSLAGGKTEAFF	TGTGCCAGCAGCTTGGCCGGAGGGAAGACTGAAGCTTTCTTT
-	once	TRBV21-1	TRBJ2-7	CASSNPPIERVCYEQYF	TGTGCCAGCAGCAACCCCCCAATAGAACGGGTTTGCTACGAGCAGTACTTC
-	-	TRBV7-9	TRBJ2-1	CASSFWRSSYNEQFF	TGTGCCAGCAGCTTTTGGCGGAGCTCCTACAATGAGCAGTTCTTC
-	once	TRBV19	TRBJ2-1	CASSPPTGNEQFF	TGTGCCAGTAGTCCCCCGACGGGCAATGAGCAGTTCTTC
-	-	TRBV23-1	TRBJ2-5	CASTQSGVGETQYF	TGCGCCAGCACCCAGTCGGGGGTTGGAGAGACCCAGTACTTC
-	-	TRBV4-1	TRBJ2-3	CASSPLLDTDTQYF	TGCGCCAGCAGCCCCCTACTAGACACAGATACGCAGTATTTT
-	-	TRBV20-1	TRBJ2-7	CSAIGEYEQYF	TGCAGTGCTATAGGGGAATACGAGCAGTACTTC
TRBD1	-	TRBV7-8	TRBJ1-2	CASSLRTGSYGYTF	TGTGCCAGCAGCTTAAGGACAGGGAGCTATGGCTACACCTTC
-	few	TRBV6-6	TRBJ2-2	CASSYWVDGELFF	TGTGCCAGCAGTTACTGGGTAGATGGGGAGCTGTTTTTT
-	few	TRBV19	TRBJ1-5	CASSTGGVHQPQHF	TGTGCCAGTAGTACTGGAGGGGTGCATCAGCCCCAGCATTTT